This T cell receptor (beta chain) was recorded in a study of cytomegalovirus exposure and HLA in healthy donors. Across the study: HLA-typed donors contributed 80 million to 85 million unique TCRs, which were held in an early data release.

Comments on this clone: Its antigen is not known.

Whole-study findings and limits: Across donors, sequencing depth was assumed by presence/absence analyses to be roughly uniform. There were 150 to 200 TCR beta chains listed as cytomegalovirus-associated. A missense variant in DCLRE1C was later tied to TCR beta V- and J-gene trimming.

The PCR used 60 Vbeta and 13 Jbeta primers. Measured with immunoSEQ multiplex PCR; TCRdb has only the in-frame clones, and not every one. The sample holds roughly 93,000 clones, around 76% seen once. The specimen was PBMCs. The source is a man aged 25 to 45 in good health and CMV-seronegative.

In DNA, the CDR3 is TGTGCCAGCAGCTCCGGTCGCGAAGCTTTCTTT. Its protein is CASSSGREAFF. This chain links TRBV5-6 with TRBJ1-1; no clear D gene. The CDR3 sequence is 11 residues long. The V end lost 3 bases, the J end lost 8 bases, and 8 bases lay between the germline ends. Germline V lookup: CDR1 SGHDT, CDR2 YYEEEE.